A single sample gave rise to the 3 T cell receptor beta chains below, sequenced in a study of T-cell memory formation after mild COVID-19. TCRdb independently ran MiXCR on the 5' RACE reads; one entry per CDR3 protein. The sample records more than 400,000 distinct CDR3 sequences, around a sixth being singletons. Sequencing input: PBMCs or a T cell subset sorted from them (not recorded which). These receptors all come from an adult woman who had mild COVID-19 (a few samples of this study predate the infection). Cell type and time point are not known.

This sequence joins TRBV5-6 and TRBJ1-2; 8 bases fit TRBD1. The length of the CDR3 is 14 residues. Germline trimming cut 4 bases from V and 4 bases from J; bases unmatched to any gene: 6. The V gene's germline CDR1 is SGHDT and CDR2 YYEEEE. Here the CDR3 reads CASSNGQGIYGYTF. CDR3 in DNA: TGTGCCAGCAGCAACGGACAGGGCATCTATGGCTACACCTTC.

The rearrangement links TRBV11-3 to TRBJ2-2; possibly TRBD1 for D (5 bases). Trimming removed 2 bases from V and 7 bases from J, with 17 bases in between. This CDR3 has 16 amino acids. Germline V gene sequence: CDR1 SGHNT, CDR2 YENEEA. CDR3 residues: CASSLYPGRADGELFF. The CDR3 DNA follows: TGTGCCAGCAGCTTATACCCAGGCAGGGCGGACGGGGAGCTGTTTTTT.

The gene calls are TRBV6-5 and TRBJ2-1; 12 bases agree with TRBD2. This CDR3 region has 15 residues. Germline assignment: CDR1 MNHEY and CDR2 SVGAGI. V was clipped by 5 bases and J by 8 bases; unmatched bases: 7. The CDR3 DNA sequence: TGTGCCAGCAGTACGACTAGCGGGAGACCGTATGAGCAGTTCTTC. This sequence encodes CASSTTSGRPYEQFF.